This TCR beta chain was observed in a study of cytomegalovirus exposure and HLA in healthy donors. Study-wide findings and caveats: Within an earlier analysis, most TCR beta V segments proved productive either about 87% or about 30% of the time. Analyzed later, association rates of TCRs varied across HLA loci, with DRB1 most and HLA-C fewest. Several of the most significant clusters were apparently associated with common viral pathogens in a later analysis. Rare TCR sequences predominated, though certain public TCRs were found in many donors.

Concerning this clone: Antigen unknown.

The primer mix had 60 Vbeta and 13 Jbeta primers. Clones were sequenced by immunoSEQ multiplex PCR, and TCRdb holds only the in-frame ones, with some missing. The profile shows 100,000 or so clones, around 83% of them singletons. Sequenced material: PBMCs. The TCR was taken from a woman under 30 in good health and CMV-seronegative.

This chain's CDR3 is CASSQDPPGGTGNTIYF. The CDR3 DNA reads as TGCGCCAGCAGCCAAGATCCCCCAGGGGGAACTGGAAACACCATATATTTT. The chain combines TRBV4-3 with TRBJ1-3, with 7 positions matching TRBD1. Germline V gene lookup returns CDR1 LGHNA and CDR2 YSLEER. The V and J ends lost 0 bases and 2 bases, in that order; junction bases with no gene match: 7. The CDR3 is made up of 17 amino acids.